The clone carrying this T cell receptor (beta chain) has a count of ten or more. As yet, its antigen is unknown. These data come from a study of T-cell memory formation after mild COVID-19. Looking at the study overall: TCR clusters largely stayed donor specific.

The CDR3 runs to 14 residues. Germline V lookup: CDR1 MRHNA, CDR2 SNTAGT. V lost 1 base and J 4 bases, leaving 9 bases between the germline ends. Findings and caveats of the study: Clones that shrank (day 15 to 85) were balanced CD4/CD8, whereas later expanders leaned CD4+.

MiXCR was run by TCRdb on the 5' RACE reads, yielding one entry per CDR3 protein. The table has about 340,000 distinct CDR3 sequences, 10% to 15% seen once. This TCR came from a man between 18 and 29 years old who had mild COVID-19 (a few samples of this study predate the infection). Cell type and time point are not known. The V gene is TRBV6-4, the J gene TRBJ2-3, with D possibly being TRBD2 (5 bases). Specimen: PBMCs or a T cell subset sorted from them (not recorded which). CDR3 residues: CASSDFAGADTQYF. The CDR3, as DNA: TGTGCCAGCAGTGACTTCGCGGGCGCAGATACGCAGTATTTT.